One T cell receptor beta chain is described in this entry. Its antigen specificity is not known. No qualities accompany the bases; no much larger clone lies one base away. Another Seattle source contributed samples from volunteer blood donors who had recovered from COVID-19. The collaborating institutions used their own protocols to collect whole blood in K2EDTA tubes. For TCRbeta analysis, collaborators shipped samples in one of three forms: frozen whole blood, isolated PBMCs, or DNA extracted from either of those sample types. The sample belongs to a study of blood T cell repertoires in COVID-19 (dated by TCRdb to the early 2020s). Looking at the study overall: Collaborator samples came from the United States, Italy and Spain and covered acute and convalescent phases of COVID-19. The material from the prospective study consisted of cDNA or gDNA derived from T cells, B-cell-depleted T cells, or PBMCs. Deeply sampled blood TCRbeta repertoires from subjects exposed to, actively infected with, or recovered from COVID-19 were included in the dataset. The repertoires were released in a freely available public database intended as a resource for research on the immune response to SARS-CoV-2. Samples were obtained from the ongoing ImmuneRACE study (first 160 participants) and from 1,254 subjects provided by 6 global collaborators. A de-identified subject ID, COVID-19 status, age in years and sex were almost always included in the sample metadata. HLA class I and class II types, where available, came from metadata supplied by the sample provider rather than from assay-based typing.

The investigation overall reported the following: The amount of clinical and demographic metadata varied by source and participant and was provided uncurated.

The immunoSEQ Assay, a bias-controlled multiplex PCR, was used to amplify TCRbeta CDR3 regions from genomic DNA. Turning to the authors' computational methods: Within the assay, amplification of reference gene primers was used to estimate how many nucleated cells each sample contained. To quantify the absolute abundance of each unique TCRbeta CDR3 rearrangement, sequence reads were collapsed and filtered. Productive Simpson clonality was computed per sample as the square root of Simpson's diversity index over productive rearrangements. Not all clones reach the TCRdb copy of this immuneACCESS table, which keeps in-frame sequences only. Checked studies attribute under half of the gap to unresolved V genes and leave the rest unexplained. D and trimming were read from the DNA, whereas the V and J calls and clone size are those reported in that table. For this sample there are about 160,000 clones; 87% appear just once. 3.5% to 4% of the sample goes to the ten largest clones.

This clonotype was sampled from a woman between 55 and 75 years old who had recovered from COVID-19. The source material was peripheral blood.

The CDR3 loop reads CASSQSRANTGELFF. The DNA reads as follows: TGTGCCAGCAGCCAATCGAGGGCGAACACCGGGGAGCTGTTTTTT. The V gene is TRBV16 and the J gene is TRBJ2-2, and the D gene may be TRBD2, 5 bases matching. CDR3 length: 15 amino acids, cysteine to phenylalanine. Just the 45-base CDR3 DNA is kept, in frame starting at base 1. CDR1 and CDR2, looked up from the germline V gene, are KGHSY and FQNENV. At the junction V is shortened by 0 bases and J by 0 bases, with 5 bases in between.